These T cell receptor beta chains were read from a single sample in a study of blood T cells in healthy people across ages. MiXCR, run by TCRdb on the 5' RACE reads, gives a single entry per CDR3 protein. The data contain fewer than 600,000 distinct CDR3 sequences, over 25% of them singletons. The data were also submitted as part of a second study, on T cells of mothers and their children.

Source material: blood. Receptor source: a boy under 10 years old in good health. The CDR3 runs from the conserved cysteine through the conserved F or W. A D gene is named only where the DNA matches it firmly. Clone sizes are given selectively: once, few, many, or a class where the clone is expanded.

J gene | clone size | V gene | D gene | CDR3 protein | CDR3 DNA
TRBJ2-5 | few | TRBV2 | TRBD1 | CASTNTGAETQYF | TGTGCCAGCACCAATACAGGGGCGGAGACCCAGTACTTC
TRBJ2-1 | - | TRBV7-9 | - | CASSLAGHDNEQFF | TGTGCCAGCAGCTTAGCGGGACACGACAATGAGCAGTTCTTC
TRBJ1-2 | - | TRBV20-1 | - | CSARDSGVGYTF | TGCAGTGCTAGAGATTCGGGGGTTGGCTACACCTTC
TRBJ2-5 | few | TRBV5-1 | TRBD2 | CASSLNQLAGETQYF | TGCGCCAGCAGCTTGAACCAACTAGCGGGGGAGACCCAGTACTTC
TRBJ2-5 | once | TRBV7-7 | - | CASSIGGEGQETQYF | TGTGCCAGCAGCATCGGGGGAGAGGGGCAAGAGACCCAGTACTTC
TRBJ2-1 | few | TRBV7-9 | TRBD2 | CASSPPAGGFNGQFF | TGTGCCAGCAGCCCCCCAGCGGGAGGGTTCAATGGGCAGTTCTTC
TRBJ2-5 | many | TRBV11-2 | - | CASSYSGMRETQYF | TGTGCCAGCAGCTATTCAGGGATGAGGGAGACCCAGTACTTC
TRBJ1-4 | - | TRBV2 | - | CANSGTINEKLFF | TGTGCCAACAGCGGGACCATTAATGAAAAACTGTTTTTT
TRBJ2-1 | few | TRBV7-8 | TRBD2 | CASTFSGSPYNEQFF | TGTGCCAGCACCTTTAGCGGGAGTCCCTACAATGAGCAGTTCTTC
TRBJ2-7 | - | TRBV3-1 | TRBD1 | CASSQGIQGIVGEQYF | TGTGCCAGCAGCCAAGGGATACAGGGGATTGTGGGCGAGCAGTACTTC
TRBJ2-7 | - | TRBV10-3 | - | CAISSVQGGSEQYF | TGTGCCATCAGTTCGGTACAGGGGGGGAGTGAGCAGTACTTC
TRBJ1-2 | - | TRBV12-3/TRBV12-4 | TRBD1 | CASSVPGQGNGYTF | TGTGCCAGCAGCGTGCCGGGACAGGGAAATGGCTACACCTTC
TRBJ2-1 | - | TRBV29-1 | - | CSVERTLTYNEQFF | TGCAGCGTTGAGCGGACTTTAACCTACAATGAGCAGTTCTTC
TRBJ2-5 | - | TRBV15 | - | CATSRSLLLTGGETQYF | TGTGCCACCAGCCGCTCGCTACTCTTGACGGGCGGGGAGACCCAGTACTTC
TRBJ2-5 | many | TRBV20-1 | - | CSASLETQYF | TGCAGTGCGAGTCTAGAGACCCAGTACTTC
TRBJ2-1 | few | TRBV2 | - | CASTGLHNEQFF | TGTGCCAGCACGGGACTCCACAATGAGCAGTTCTTC
TRBJ2-5 | - | TRBV5-1 | TRBD1 | CASSPDRGYRETQYF | TGCGCCAGCAGCCCGGACAGGGGGTATCGAGAGACCCAGTACTTC
TRBJ1-2 | few | TRBV3-1 | TRBD1 | CASSLEGQGRHSYGYTF | TGTGCCAGCAGCCTAGAGGGACAGGGAAGACATTCCTATGGCTACACCTTC
TRBJ2-5 | - | TRBV6-1 | - | CASSDREETQYF | TGTGCCAGCAGTGACAGGGAAGAGACCCAGTACTTC
TRBJ1-4 | - | TRBV3-1 | - | CASSQGWRATNEKLFF | TGTGCCAGCAGCCAAGGATGGAGAGCAACTAATGAAAAACTGTTTTTT
TRBJ1-3 | - | TRBV5-1 | - | CASSLGGASGNTIYF | TGCGCCAGCAGCTTAGGGGGGGCCTCTGGAAACACCATATATTTT
TRBJ1-6 | - | TRBV7-3 | TRBD1 | CASSTGSGQLLHF | TGTGCCAGCAGCACCGGCTCGGGACAGCTCCTCCACTTT
TRBJ2-1 | few | TRBV10-3 | TRBD2 | CAISELAGGRDEQFF | TGTGCCATCAGTGAACTAGCGGGAGGGCGAGATGAGCAGTTCTTC
TRBJ2-3 | - | TRBV14 | - | CASSRGAVVGTDTQYF | TGTGCCAGCAGCCGCGGCGCAGTCGTTGGGACAGATACGCAGTATTTT
TRBJ2-5 | - | TRBV6-5 | TRBD2 | CASSYLRGGLETQYF | TGTGCCAGCAGTTACTTGCGGGGGGGCCTAGAGACCCAGTACTTC
TRBJ1-5 | - | TRBV12-3/TRBV12-4 | TRBD1 | CASSSGTGNNQPQHF | TGTGCCAGCAGTTCAGGGACAGGCAACAATCAGCCCCAGCATTTT
TRBJ2-1 | - | TRBV10-3 | - | CAISSRETDEQFF | TGTGCCATCAGTTCACGGGAGACCGATGAGCAGTTCTTC
TRBJ2-7 | - | TRBV9 | TRBD1 | CASSGRDSSSYEQYF | TGTGCCAGCAGCGGACGGGACAGTTCCTCCTACGAGCAGTACTTC
TRBJ1-1 | few | TRBV14 | - | CASSLGPRWTEAFF | TGTGCCAGCAGCCTGGGGCCGAGATGGACTGAAGCTTTCTTT
TRBJ1-2 | - | TRBV10-3 | - | CAISVGGTEQYGYTF | TGTGCCATCAGTGTGGGGGGGACGGAACAATATGGCTACACCTTC
TRBJ2-3 | - | TRBV7-9 | - | CASSPPQADTQYF | TGTGCCAGCAGCCCGCCGCAGGCAGATACGCAGTATTTT
TRBJ2-4 | - | TRBV29-1 | TRBD2 | CSASGGSDIQYF | TGCAGCGCTAGCGGGGGGTCTGACATTCAGTACTTC
TRBJ2-4 | - | TRBV20-1 | - | CSARDGSTAQYF | TGCAGTGCTAGAGATGGATCCACCGCTCAGTACTTC
TRBJ1-1 | - | TRBV19 | - | CASTVVGGPTEAFF | TGTGCCAGTACGGTCGTCGGGGGTCCCACTGAAGCTTTCTTT
TRBJ2-2 | many | TRBV5-1 | TRBD1 | CASRRDRGRPGELFF | TGCGCCAGCAGAAGGGACAGGGGGCGCCCCGGGGAGCTGTTTTTT
TRBJ2-1 | many | TRBV4-2 | TRBD2 | CASSQDTSGGYNEQFF | TGTGCCAGCAGCCAAGATACTAGCGGGGGGTACAATGAGCAGTTCTTC
TRBJ1-5 | - | TRBV30 | - | CAWSPMIGPGGNQPQHF | TGTGCCTGGAGTCCAATGATAGGACCTGGGGGCAATCAGCCCCAGCATTTT
TRBJ2-5 | once | TRBV20-1 | TRBD2 | CSARDLAGVEQYF | TGCAGTGCTAGAGACCTAGCGGGGGTTGAGCAGTACTTC
TRBJ2-5 | - | TRBV12-3/TRBV12-4 | TRBD1 | CASSLRTGGETQYF | TGTGCCAGCAGTCTCCGGACAGGGGGGGAGACCCAGTACTTC
TRBJ2-5 | - | TRBV15 | TRBD2 | CATSNRLAGNQETQYF | TGTGCCACCAGCAACAGACTAGCGGGTAACCAAGAGACCCAGTACTTC
TRBJ2-2 | - | TRBV6-5 | TRBD1 | CASRDRGIYGGELFF | TGTGCCAGTCGGGACAGGGGGATTTATGGCGGGGAGCTGTTTTTT
TRBJ1-1 | - | TRBV2 | - | CASSGDSQGAFF | TGTGCCAGCAGTGGAGACTCCCAAGGGGCTTTCTTT
TRBJ2-1 | few | TRBV19 | TRBD2 | CASSIGGGAGNEQFF | TGTGCCAGTAGTATAGGCGGGGGGGCGGGGAATGAGCAGTTCTTC
TRBJ1-1 | - | TRBV6-8 | TRBD1 | CASSYLQGATEAFF | TGTGCCAGCAGTTACTTGCAGGGGGCGACTGAAGCTTTCTTT
TRBJ2-2 | few | TRBV14 | - | CASSQLTFSGELFF | TGTGCCAGCAGCCAATTAACGTTCTCCGGGGAGCTGTTTTTT